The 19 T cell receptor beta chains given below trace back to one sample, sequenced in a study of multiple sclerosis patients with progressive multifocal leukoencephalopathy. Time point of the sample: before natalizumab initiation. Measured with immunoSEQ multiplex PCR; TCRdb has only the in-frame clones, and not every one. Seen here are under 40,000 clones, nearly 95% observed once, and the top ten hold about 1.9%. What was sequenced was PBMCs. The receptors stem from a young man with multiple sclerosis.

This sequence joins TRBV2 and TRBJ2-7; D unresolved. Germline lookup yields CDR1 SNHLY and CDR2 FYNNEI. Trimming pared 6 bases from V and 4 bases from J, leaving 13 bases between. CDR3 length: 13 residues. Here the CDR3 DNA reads TGTGCCAGCAGGGGGATAGACTTATACGAGCAGTACGTC. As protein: CASRGIDLYEQYV.

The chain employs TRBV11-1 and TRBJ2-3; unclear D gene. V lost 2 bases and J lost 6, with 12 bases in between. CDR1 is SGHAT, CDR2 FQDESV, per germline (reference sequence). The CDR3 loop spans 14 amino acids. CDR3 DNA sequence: TGTGCCAGCAGCTTAAGCCCTCGAGTGGATACGCAGTATTTT. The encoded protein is CASSLSPRVDTQYF.

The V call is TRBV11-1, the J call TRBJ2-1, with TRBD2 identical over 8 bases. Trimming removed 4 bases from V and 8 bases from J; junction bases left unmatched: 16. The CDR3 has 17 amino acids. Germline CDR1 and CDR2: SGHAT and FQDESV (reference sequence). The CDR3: CASSSSPGLVAIDEQFF. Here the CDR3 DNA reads TGTGCCAGCAGCTCCAGCCCGGGACTAGTAGCAATCGATGAGCAGTTCTTC.

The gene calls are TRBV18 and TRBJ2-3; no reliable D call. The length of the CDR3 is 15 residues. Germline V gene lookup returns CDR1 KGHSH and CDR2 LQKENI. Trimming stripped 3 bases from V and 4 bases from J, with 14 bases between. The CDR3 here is CASSPGFFDADTQYF. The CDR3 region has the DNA TGTGCCAGCTCACCCGGTTTCTTTGATGCAGATACGCAGTATTTT.

The CDR3 here is CASSFRGERAFF. As DNA, the CDR3 is TGTGCCAGCAGCTTTAGGGGGGAGCGAGCTTTCTTT. This chain joins TRBV7-9 and TRBJ1-1; possibly TRBD1 for D (6 bases). The germline V and J ends were trimmed by 3 bases and 10 bases, with 12 bases remaining between them. The germline V gene has CDR1 SEHNR and CDR2 FQNEAQ (reference sequence). The CDR3 totals 12 residues.

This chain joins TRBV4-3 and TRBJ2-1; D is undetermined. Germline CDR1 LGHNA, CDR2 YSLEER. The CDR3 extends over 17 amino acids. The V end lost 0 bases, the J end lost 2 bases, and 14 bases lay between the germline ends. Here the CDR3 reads CASSQDRGARTYNEQFF. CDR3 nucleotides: TGCGCCAGCAGCCAAGATCGAGGAGCTAGGACCTACAATGAGCAGTTCTTC.

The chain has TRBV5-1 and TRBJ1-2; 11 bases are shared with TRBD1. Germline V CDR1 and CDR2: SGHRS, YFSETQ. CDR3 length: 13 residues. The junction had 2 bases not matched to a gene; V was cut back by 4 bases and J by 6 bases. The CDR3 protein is CASSQDRGHGYTF. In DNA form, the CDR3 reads TGCGCCAGCAGCCAGGACAGGGGGCATGGCTACACCTTC.

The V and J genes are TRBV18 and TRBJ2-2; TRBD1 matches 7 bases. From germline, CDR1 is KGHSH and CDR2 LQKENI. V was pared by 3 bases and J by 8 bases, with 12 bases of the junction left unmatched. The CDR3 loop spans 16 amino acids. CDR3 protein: CASSPQTGPLSGELFF. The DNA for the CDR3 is TGTGCCAGCTCACCTCAGACAGGGCCCCTGTCAGGGGAGCTGTTTTTT.

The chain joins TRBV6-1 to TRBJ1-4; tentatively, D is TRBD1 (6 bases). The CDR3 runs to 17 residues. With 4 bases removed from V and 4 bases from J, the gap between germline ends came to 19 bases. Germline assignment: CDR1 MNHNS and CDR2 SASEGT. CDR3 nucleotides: TGTGCCAGCAGTGCCGGGACAAGACCTTTTCGTAATGAAAAACTGTTTTTT. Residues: CASSAGTRPFRNEKLFF.

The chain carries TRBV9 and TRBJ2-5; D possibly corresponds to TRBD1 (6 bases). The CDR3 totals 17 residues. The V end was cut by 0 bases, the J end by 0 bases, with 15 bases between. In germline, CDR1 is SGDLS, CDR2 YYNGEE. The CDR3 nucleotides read TGTGCCAGCAGCGTAGCTCTGACAGGAGGTTACCAAGAGACCCAGTACTTC. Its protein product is CASSVALTGGYQETQYF.

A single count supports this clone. CDR3 nucleotides: TGCAGAACCGGGACAGGGGCCGAGCAGTACGTC. Translated, it gives CRTGTGAEQYV. This chain uses TRBV5-6 with TRBJ2-7, with TRBD1 identical over 10 bases. The CDR3 covers 11 residues. From germline, CDR1 is SGHDT and CDR2 YYEEEE.

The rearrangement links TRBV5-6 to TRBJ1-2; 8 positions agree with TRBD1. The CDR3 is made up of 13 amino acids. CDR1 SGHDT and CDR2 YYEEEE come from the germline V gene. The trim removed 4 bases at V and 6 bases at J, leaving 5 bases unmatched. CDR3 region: CASSPRTGNGYTF. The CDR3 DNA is TGTGCCAGCAGCCCCCGGACAGGGAATGGCTACACCTTC. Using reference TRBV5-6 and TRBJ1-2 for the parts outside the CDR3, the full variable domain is DAGVTQSPTHLIKTRGQQVTLRCSPKSGHDTVSWYQQALGQGPQFIFQYYEEEERQRGNFPDRFSGHQFPNYSSELNVNALLLGDSALYLCASSPRTGNGYTFGSGTRLTVV.

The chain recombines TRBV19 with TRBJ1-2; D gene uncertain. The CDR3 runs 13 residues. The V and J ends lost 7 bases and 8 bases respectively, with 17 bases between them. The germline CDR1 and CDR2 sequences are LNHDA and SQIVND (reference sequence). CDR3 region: CASTVPDTKGYTF. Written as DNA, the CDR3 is TGTGCCAGTACCGTTCCCGACACTAAAGGCTACACCTTC.

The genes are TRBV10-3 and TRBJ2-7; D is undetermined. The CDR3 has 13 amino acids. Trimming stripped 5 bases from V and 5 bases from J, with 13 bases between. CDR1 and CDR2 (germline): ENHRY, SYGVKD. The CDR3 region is CAISLGPVDEQYV. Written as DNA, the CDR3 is TGTGCCATCAGTTTGGGCCCGGTTGACGAGCAGTACGTC.

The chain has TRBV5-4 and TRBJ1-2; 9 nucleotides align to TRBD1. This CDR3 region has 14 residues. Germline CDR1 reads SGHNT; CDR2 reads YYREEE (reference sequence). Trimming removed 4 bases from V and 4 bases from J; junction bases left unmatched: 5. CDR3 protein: CASSGMTGGYGYTF. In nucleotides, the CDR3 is TGTGCCAGCAGCGGAATGACAGGGGGCTATGGCTACACCTTC.

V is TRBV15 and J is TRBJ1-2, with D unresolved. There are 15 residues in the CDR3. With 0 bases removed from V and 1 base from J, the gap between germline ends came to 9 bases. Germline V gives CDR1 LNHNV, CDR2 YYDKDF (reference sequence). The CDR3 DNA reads TGTGCCACCAGCAGAGACCCACGAGTTAACTATGGCTACACCTTC. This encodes CATSRDPRVNYGYTF.

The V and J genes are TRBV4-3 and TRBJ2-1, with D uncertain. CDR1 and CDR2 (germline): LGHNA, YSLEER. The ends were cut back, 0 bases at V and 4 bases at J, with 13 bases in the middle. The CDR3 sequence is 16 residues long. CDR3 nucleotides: TGCGCCAGCAGCCAAGACCAATCCGGCGGTTACAATGAGCAGTTCTTC. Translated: CASSQDQSGGYNEQFF.

CDR3 nucleotides: TGTGCCAGCAGCCAGACGACAGGGCGGGCGTACGCCAGCTCCTACAATGAGCAGTTCTTC. This sequence encodes CASSQTTGRAYASSYNEQFF. The J gene is TRBJ2-1, the V gene TRBV4-2, with 7 bases lining up with TRBD1. V was clipped by 3 bases and J by 0 bases; unmatched bases: 17. The CDR3 consists of 20 residues. Per the germline V gene, CDR1 is LGHNA and CDR2 is YNFKEQ.

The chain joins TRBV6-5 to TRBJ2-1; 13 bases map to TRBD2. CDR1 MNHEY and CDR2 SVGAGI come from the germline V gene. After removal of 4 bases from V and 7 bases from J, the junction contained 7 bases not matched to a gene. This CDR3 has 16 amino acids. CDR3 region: CASSSGGLAGKNEQFF. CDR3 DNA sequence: TGTGCCAGCAGTTCCGGGGGACTAGCGGGAAAGAATGAGCAGTTCTTC.